This T cell receptor beta chain was identified during a study of OX40 agonist ivuxolimab in advanced cancers. Study-wide findings and caveats: By week 6 at 0.1 to 3.0 mg/kg, blood CD4+ and CD8+ T cells had expanded clonally. The antigens recognized by the expanded peripheral T cells, that is their antigen specificity, were not determined.

People who had autoimmune disease history or systemic immunosuppression were excluded. Data came from immunoSEQ multiplex PCR; TCRdb stores just in-frame clones and leaves some out. The sample consists of about 76,000 clones, 85% to 90% of them appearing once. About this clone: The antigen is undetermined.

This receptor was taken from an adult with an advanced solid tumor such as melanoma, head and neck, liver or kidney cancer. The material was CD4+ or CD8+ T cells sorted from blood, obtained in a trial of the OX40 agonist ivuxolimab.

The CDR3 protein is CASSQLLMMGGGEDTQYF. The CDR3 nucleotides read TGCGCCAGCAGCCAACTGTTGATGATGGGCGGGGGGGAAGATACGCAGTATTTT. The chain carries TRBV4-3 and TRBJ2-3, with TRBD2 identical over 9 bases. Germline CDR1 reads LGHNA; CDR2 reads YSLEER. CDR3 length: 18 amino acids. J was trimmed by 5 bases and V by 2 bases; bases with no gene match: 14.